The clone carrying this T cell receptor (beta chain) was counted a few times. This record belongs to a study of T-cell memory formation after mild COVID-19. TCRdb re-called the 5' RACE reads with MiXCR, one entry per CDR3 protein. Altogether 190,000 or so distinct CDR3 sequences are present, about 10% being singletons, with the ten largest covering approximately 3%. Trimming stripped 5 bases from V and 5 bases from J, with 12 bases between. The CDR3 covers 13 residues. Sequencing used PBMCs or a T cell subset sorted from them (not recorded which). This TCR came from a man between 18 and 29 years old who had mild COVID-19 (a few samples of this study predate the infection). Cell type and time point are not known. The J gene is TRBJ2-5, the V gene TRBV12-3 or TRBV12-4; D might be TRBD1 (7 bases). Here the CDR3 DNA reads TGTGCCAGCAGTCCGACAGGGAGGGAGACCCAGTACTTC. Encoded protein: CASSPTGRETQYF.